The rows below give T cell receptor beta chains drawn from one sample of a study of beta chain features in type 1 diabetes. TCRdb keeps only in-frame clones here, not all; method: immunoSEQ multiplex PCR. In the table there are around 500,000 clones, 9.5% to 12% of which are singletons. The sample comprised naive CD4+ T cells from blood. These receptors originate from a woman aged 18-29 years in good health. Each CDR3 is given with its conserved first and last residue.

TRBV14	TRBJ2-1	CASSQSLAVAEFF
TRBV18	TRBJ2-7	CASSPGTTYEQYF
TRBV20-1	TRBJ2-7	CSARQIYEQYF
TRBV18	TRBJ2-2	CASSPDPNTGELFF
TRBV19	TRBJ2-3	CASSRRGPDTQYF
TRBV12-5	TRBJ2-1	CASGPPGPYNEQFF
TRBV7-2	TRBJ2-5	CASSLAGRGETQYF
TRBV29-1	TRBJ1-1	CSARGDVGDTEAFF
TRBV9	TRBJ2-3	CASSVVSSGELSTQYF
TRBV2	TRBJ2-5	CASSAGQGGETQYF
TRBV28	TRBJ2-4	CASSPGTATKNIQYF
TRBV2	TRBJ1-2	CASNRDRANYGYTF
TRBV7-9	TRBJ2-3	CASRPGLALDTQYF
TRBV7-2	TRBJ2-5	CASSLGLAGDSRDF
TRBV5-1	TRBJ1-5	CASSPPGRRIQPQHF
TRBV7-2	TRBJ2-5	CASSLEGRLALQETQYF
TRBV2	TRBJ1-4	CASRSGGTGEKLFF
TRBV29-1	TRBJ1-4	CSVGTEKLFF
TRBV30	TRBJ2-7	CAWSVAGPTEQYF
TRBV7-3	TRBJ2-3	CASSQVTRSTDTQYF
TRBV5-1	TRBJ2-1	CASSRYNEQFF
TRBV14	TRBJ2-1	CASSKADPGDNNEQFF
TRBV19	TRBJ2-1	CASSIGTSGYNEQFF
TRBV20-1	TRBJ2-4	CSGSLVNIQYF
TRBV7-6	TRBJ2-7	CASSQYRDRVHEQYF
TRBV30	TRBJ1-1	CAWKRQGADTEAFF